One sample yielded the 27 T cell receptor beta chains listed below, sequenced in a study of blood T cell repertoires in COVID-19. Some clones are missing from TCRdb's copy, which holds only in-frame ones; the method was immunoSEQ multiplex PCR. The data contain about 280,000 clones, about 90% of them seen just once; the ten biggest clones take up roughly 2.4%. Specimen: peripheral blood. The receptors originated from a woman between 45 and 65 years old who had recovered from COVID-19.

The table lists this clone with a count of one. The CDR3 nucleotides are TGTGCCAGCAGCTTGCCCCTAGCGGGGGCGACGCAGTATTTT. This translates into CASSLPLAGATQYF. The V call is TRBV5-4, the J call TRBJ2-3; TRBD2 matches at 10 bases. The V gene end was trimmed by 1 base and the J gene end by 9 bases; junction bases not matched to a gene: 5. Germline V lookup: CDR1 SGHNT, CDR2 YYREEE (reference sequence). This CDR3 is 14 amino acids long.

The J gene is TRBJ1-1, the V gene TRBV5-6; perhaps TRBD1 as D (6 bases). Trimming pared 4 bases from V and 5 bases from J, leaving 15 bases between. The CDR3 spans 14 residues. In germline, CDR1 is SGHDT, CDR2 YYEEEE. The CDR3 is CASSPQGRATEAFF. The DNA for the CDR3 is TGTGCCAGCAGCCCGCAGGGGAGAGCAACTGAAGCTTTCTTT.

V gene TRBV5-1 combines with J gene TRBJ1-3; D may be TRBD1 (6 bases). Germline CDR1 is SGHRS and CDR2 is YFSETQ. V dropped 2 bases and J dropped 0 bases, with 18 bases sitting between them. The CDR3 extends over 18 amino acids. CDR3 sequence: CASSLTGSGGPSGNTIYF. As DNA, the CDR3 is TGCGCCAGCAGCTTAACAGGGAGCGGGGGTCCCTCTGGAAACACCATATATTTT.

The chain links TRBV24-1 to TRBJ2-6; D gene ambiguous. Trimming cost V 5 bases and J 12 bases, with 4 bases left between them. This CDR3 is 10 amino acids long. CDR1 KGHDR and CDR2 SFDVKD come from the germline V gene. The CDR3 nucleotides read TGTGCCACCAGTGTAGCCGTCCTGACTTTC. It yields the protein CATSVAVLTF.

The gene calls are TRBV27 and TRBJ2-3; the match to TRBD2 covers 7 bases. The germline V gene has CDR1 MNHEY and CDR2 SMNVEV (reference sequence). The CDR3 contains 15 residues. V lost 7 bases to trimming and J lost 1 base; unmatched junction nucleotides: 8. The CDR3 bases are TGTGCCAGCACCAAAGCGGGGAGGGGCACAGATACGCAGTATTTT. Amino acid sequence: CASTKAGRGTDTQYF.

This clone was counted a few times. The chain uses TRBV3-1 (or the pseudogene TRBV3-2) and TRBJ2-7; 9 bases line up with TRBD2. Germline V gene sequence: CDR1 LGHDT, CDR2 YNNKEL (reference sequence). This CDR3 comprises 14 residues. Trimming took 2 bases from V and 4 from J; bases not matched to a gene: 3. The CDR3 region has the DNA TGTGCCAGCAGCCAAAGCGGGGGGCTGTACGAGCAGTACTTC. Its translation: CASSQSGGLYEQYF.

CDR3 sequence: CASSAQGDYGYTF. Written as DNA, the CDR3 is TGTGCCAGCAGCGCACAGGGGGACTATGGCTACACCTTC. This chain uses TRBV9 with TRBJ1-2; 8 bases align to TRBD1. The CDR3 has 13 amino acids. With V trimmed by 3 bases and J by 3 bases, 1 base remained unmatched. Germline CDR1 is SGDLS and CDR2 is YYNGEE.

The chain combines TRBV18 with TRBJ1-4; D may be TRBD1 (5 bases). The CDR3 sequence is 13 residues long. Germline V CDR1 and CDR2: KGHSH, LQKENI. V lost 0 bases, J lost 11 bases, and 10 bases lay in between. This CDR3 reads CASSPPGGRKLFF. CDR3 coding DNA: TGTGCCAGCTCACCACCGGGGGGAAGGAAACTGTTTTTT.

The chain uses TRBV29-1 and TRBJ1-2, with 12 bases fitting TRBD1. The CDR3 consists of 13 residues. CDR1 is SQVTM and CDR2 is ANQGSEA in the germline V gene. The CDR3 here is CSSEGQGAYGYTF. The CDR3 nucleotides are TGCAGTTCCGAGGGACAGGGGGCCTATGGCTACACCTTC.

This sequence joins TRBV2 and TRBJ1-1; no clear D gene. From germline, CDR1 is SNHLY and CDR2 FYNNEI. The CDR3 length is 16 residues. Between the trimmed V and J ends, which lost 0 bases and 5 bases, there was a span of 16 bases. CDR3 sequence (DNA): TGTGCCAGCAGTGAAGCGTGGGAGGCCCGTAGGACTGAAGCTTTCTTT. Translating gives CASSEAWEARRTEAFF.

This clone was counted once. In DNA, the CDR3 is TGTGCCTGTGAAGGGGGACACTATAATTCACCCCTCCACTTT. Protein: CACEGGHYNSPLHF. The rearrangement links TRBV30 to TRBJ1-6; tentatively, D is TRBD1 (6 bases). V lost 6 bases and J 3 bases, leaving 12 bases between the germline ends. This CDR3 spans 14 amino acids. Germline lookup yields CDR1 GTSNPN and CDR2 SVGIG (reference sequence).

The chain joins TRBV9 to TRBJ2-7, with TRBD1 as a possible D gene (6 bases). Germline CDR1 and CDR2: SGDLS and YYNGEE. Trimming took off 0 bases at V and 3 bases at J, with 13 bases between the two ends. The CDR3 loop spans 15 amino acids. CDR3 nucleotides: TGTGCCAGCAGCGTAGGACAGGTGGAAGTCTACGAGCAGTACTTC. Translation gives CASSVGQVEVYEQYF.

DNA for the CDR3: TGTGCCTGGAGGGCTAGCGGTCACAATGAGCAGTTCTTC. Translated, it gives CAWRASGHNEQFF. This chain uses TRBV30 with TRBJ2-1, with 7 bases matching TRBD2. This CDR3 contains 13 residues. V lost 3 bases and J lost 5; bases outside the gene matches: 4. Germline CDR1 GTSNPN, CDR2 SVGIG (reference sequence). Combining the CDR3 with reference TRBV30 and TRBJ2-1 gives the whole variable domain SQTIHQWPATLVQPVGSPLSLECTVEGTSNPNLYWYRQAAGRGLQLLFYSVGIGQISSEVPQNLSASRPQDRQFILSSKKLLLSDSGFYLCAWRASGHNEQFFGPGTRLTVL.

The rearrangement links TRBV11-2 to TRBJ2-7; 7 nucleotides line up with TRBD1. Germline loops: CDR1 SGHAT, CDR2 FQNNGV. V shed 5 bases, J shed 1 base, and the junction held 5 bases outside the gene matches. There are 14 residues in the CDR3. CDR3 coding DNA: TGTGCCAGCAGCCCGACAGGGATTTCCTACGAGCAGTACTTC. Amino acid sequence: CASSPTGISYEQYF.

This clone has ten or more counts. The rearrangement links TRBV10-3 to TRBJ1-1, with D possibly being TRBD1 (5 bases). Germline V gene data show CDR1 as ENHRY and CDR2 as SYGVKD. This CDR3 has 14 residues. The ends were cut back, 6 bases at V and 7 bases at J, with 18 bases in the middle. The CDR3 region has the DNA TGTGCCATCAGAGATTCCGGGGGAGCTGTTGAAGCTTTCTTT. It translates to CAIRDSGGAVEAFF.

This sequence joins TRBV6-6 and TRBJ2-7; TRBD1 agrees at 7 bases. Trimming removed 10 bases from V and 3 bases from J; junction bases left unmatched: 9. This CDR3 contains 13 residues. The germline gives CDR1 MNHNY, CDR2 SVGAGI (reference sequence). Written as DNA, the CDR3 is TGTGCCACCCGACAGGGCCAAGTCTACGAGCAGTACTTC. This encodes CATRQGQVYEQYF.

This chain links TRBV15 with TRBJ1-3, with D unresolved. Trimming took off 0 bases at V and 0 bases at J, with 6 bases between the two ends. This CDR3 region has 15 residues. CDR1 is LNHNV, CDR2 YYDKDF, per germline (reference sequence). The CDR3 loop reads CATSRDSYSGNTIYF. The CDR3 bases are TGTGCCACCAGCAGAGATAGCTACTCTGGAAACACCATATATTTT.

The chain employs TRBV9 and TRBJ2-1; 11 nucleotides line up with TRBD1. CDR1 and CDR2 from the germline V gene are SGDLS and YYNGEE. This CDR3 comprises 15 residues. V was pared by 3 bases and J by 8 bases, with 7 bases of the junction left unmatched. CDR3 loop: CASSAGQGAVDEQFF. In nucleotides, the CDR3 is TGTGCCAGCAGCGCCGGACAGGGGGCGGTTGATGAGCAGTTCTTC.

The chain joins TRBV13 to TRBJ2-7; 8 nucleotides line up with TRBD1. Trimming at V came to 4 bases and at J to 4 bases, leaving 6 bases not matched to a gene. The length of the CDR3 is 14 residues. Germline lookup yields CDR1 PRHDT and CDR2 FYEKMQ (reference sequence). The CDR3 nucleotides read TGTGCCAGCAGCTCGGGACAGGATCTATACGAGCAGTACTTC. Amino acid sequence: CASSSGQDLYEQYF.

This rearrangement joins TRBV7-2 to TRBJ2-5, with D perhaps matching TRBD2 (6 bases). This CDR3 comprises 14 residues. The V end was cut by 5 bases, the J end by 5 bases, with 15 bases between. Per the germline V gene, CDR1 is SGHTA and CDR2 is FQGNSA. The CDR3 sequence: CASSPEGAGETQYF. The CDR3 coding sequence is TGTGCCAGCAGCCCCGAAGGGGCGGGGGAGACCCAGTACTTC.

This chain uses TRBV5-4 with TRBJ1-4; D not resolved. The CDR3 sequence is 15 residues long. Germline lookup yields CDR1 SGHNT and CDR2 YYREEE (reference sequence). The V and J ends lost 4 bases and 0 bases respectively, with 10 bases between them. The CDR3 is CASSGSPTTNEKLFF. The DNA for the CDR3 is TGTGCCAGCAGCGGGAGCCCAACAACTAATGAAAAACTGTTTTTT.

The CDR3, as DNA: TGTGCCAGCACTAGGACGACTAGCGGGCTCTACGAGCAGTACTTC. Translating gives CASTRTTSGLYEQYF. This chain joins TRBV28 and TRBJ2-7, with 10 bases fitting TRBD2. V was pared by 7 bases and J by 3 bases, with 9 bases of the junction left unmatched. Germline assignment: CDR1 MDHEN and CDR2 SYDVKM. The CDR3 is 15 residues long.

CDR3 coding DNA: TGTGCCAGCAGCCTCCCCGGAAGGGAGGCAGATACGCAGTATTTT. This codes for CASSLPGREADTQYF. This chain uses TRBV7-9 with TRBJ2-3, with D maybe TRBD2 (6 bases). V dropped 5 bases and J dropped 4 bases, with 16 bases sitting between them. The CDR3 totals 15 residues. Germline V gene lookup returns CDR1 SEHNR and CDR2 FQNEAQ (reference sequence).

The CDR3 nucleotides are TGCAGCGTTGATCAGGGGGAAGGAAAGAACACTGAAGCTTTCTTT. Protein product: CSVDQGEGKNTEAFF. The rearrangement uses TRBV29-1 and TRBJ1-1; 7 bases are shared with TRBD1. The V gene end was trimmed by 3 bases and the J gene end by 1 base; junction bases not matched to a gene: 8. From germline, CDR1 is SQVTM and CDR2 ANQGSEA. The CDR3 sequence is 15 residues long. The variable domain in full, with the rest retrieved from reference TRBV29-1 and TRBJ1-1, is SAVISQKPSRDICQRGTSLTIQCQVDSQVTMMFWYRQQPGQSLTLIATANQGSEATYESGFVIDKFPISRPNLTFSTLTVSNMSPEDSSIYLCSVDQGEGKNTEAFFGQGTRLTVV.

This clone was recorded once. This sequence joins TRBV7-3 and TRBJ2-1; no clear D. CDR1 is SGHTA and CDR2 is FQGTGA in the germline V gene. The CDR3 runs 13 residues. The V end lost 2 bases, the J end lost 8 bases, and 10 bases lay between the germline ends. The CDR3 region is CASSLEFRHEQFF. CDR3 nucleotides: TGTGCCAGCAGCTTAGAGTTTCGCCATGAGCAGTTCTTC.

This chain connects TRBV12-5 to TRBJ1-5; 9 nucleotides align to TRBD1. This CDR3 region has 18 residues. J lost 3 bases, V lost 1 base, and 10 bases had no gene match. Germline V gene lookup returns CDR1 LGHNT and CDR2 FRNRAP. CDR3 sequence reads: CASGLDPVTGGLNQPQHF. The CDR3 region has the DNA TGTGCTAGTGGTTTGGACCCCGTGACAGGGGGGCTCAATCAGCCCCAGCATTTT.

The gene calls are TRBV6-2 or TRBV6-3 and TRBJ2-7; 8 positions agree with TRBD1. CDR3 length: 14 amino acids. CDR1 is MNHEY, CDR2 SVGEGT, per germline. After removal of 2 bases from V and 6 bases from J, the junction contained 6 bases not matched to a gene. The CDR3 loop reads CASSYRDRGREQYF. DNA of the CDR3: TGTGCCAGCAGTTACCGAGACAGGGGACGCGAGCAGTACTTC.